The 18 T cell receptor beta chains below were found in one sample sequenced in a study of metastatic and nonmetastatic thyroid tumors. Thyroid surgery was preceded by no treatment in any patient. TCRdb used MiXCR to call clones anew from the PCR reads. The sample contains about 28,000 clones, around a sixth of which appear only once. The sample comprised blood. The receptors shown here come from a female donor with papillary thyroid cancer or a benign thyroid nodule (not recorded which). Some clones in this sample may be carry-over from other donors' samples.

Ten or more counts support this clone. The CDR3 is CASSFSGDNPGGELFF. The DNA of the CDR3 is TGTGCCAGCAGCTTTAGTGGGGACAACCCCGGCGGGGAGCTGTTTTTT. The chain joins TRBV11-3 to TRBJ2-2, with D maybe TRBD1 (6 bases). The CDR3 is 16 residues long. The germline gives CDR1 SGHNT, CDR2 YENEEA. Trimming cost V 3 bases and J 7 bases, with 18 bases left between them. The full variable domain, completed using reference TRBV11-3 and TRBJ2-2, is EAGVVQSPRYKIIEKKQPVAFWCNPISGHNTLYWYLQNLGQGPELLIRYENEEAVDDSQLPKDRFSAERLKGVDSTLKIQPAELGDSAVYLCASSFSGDNPGGELFFGEGSRLTVL.

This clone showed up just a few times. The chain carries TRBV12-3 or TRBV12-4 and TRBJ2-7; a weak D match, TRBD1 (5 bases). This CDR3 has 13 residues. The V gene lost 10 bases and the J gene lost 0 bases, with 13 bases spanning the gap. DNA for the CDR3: TGTGCCATCATGTCTACAGGCTCCTACGAGCAGTACTTC. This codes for CAIMSTGSYEQYF.

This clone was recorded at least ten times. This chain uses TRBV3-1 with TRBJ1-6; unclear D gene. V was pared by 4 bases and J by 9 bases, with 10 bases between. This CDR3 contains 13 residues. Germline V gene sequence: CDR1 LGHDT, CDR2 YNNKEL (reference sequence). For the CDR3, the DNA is TGTGCCAGCAGCCGCAGTTTTAGTTCACCCCTCCACTTT. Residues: CASSRSFSSPLHF.

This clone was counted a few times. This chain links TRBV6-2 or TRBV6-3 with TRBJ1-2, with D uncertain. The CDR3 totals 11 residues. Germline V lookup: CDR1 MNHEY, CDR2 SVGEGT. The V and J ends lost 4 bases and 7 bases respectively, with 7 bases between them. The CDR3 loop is CASSSFSGYTF. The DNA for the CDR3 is TGTGCCAGCAGTTCATTCAGTGGCTACACCTTC.

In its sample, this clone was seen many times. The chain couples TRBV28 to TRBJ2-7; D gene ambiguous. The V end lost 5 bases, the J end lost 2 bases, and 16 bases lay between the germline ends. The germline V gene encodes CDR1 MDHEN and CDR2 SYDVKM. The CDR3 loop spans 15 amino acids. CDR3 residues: CASSDTRPGPYEQYF. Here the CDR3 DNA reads TGTGCCAGCAGTGATACACGACCTGGTCCCTACGAGCAGTACTTC.

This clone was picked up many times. For the CDR3, the DNA is TGCGCCAGCAGTGAGACGGGACAGGGTCGGTTGTTTTTT. It translates to CASSETGQGRLFF. The gene calls are TRBV10-1 and TRBJ2-2; 9 bases are a match to TRBD1. With V trimmed by 2 bases and J by 15 bases, 7 bases remained unmatched. The CDR3 runs to 13 residues. Germline CDR1 and CDR2: WNHNN and SYGVQD (reference sequence).

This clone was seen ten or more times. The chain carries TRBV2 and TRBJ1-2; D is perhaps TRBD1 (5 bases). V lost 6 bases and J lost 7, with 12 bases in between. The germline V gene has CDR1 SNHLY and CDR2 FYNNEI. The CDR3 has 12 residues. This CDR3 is CASSAGTSGYTF. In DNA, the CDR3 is TGTGCCAGCAGCGCCGGGACCTCTGGCTACACCTTC.

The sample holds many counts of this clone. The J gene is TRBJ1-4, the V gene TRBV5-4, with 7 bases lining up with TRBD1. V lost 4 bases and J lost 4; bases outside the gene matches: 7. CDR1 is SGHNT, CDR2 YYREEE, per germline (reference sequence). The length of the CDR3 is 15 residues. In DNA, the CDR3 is TGTGCCAGCAGCGAGAACAGGGGTATTAATGAAAAACTGTTTTTT. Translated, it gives CASSENRGINEKLFF. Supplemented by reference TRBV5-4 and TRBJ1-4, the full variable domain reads ETGVTQSPTHLIKTRGQQVTLRCSSQSGHNTVSWYQQALGQGPQFIFQYYREEENGRGNFPPRFSGLQFPNYSSELNVNALELDDSALYLCASSENRGINEKLFFGSGTQLSVL.

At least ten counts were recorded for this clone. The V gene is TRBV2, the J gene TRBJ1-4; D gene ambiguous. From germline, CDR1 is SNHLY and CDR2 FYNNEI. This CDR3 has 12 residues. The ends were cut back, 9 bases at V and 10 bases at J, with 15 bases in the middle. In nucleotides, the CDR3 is TGTGCCAGAGAAGGAGCCTATGGAAAACTGTTTTTT. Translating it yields CAREGAYGKLFF.

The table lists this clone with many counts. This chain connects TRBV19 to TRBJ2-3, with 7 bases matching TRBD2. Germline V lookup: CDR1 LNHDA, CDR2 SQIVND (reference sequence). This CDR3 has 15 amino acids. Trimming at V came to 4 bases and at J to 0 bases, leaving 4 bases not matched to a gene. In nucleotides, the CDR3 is TGTGCCAGTAGTAAATCGCGGGGGAGCACAGATACGCAGTATTTT. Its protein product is CASSKSRGSTDTQYF. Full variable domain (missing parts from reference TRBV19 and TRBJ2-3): DGGITQSPKYLFRKEGQNVTLSCEQNLNHDAMYWYRQDPGQGLRLIYYSQIVNDFQKGDIAEGYSVSREKKESFPLTVTSAQKNPTAFYLCASSKSRGSTDTQYFGPGTRLTVL.

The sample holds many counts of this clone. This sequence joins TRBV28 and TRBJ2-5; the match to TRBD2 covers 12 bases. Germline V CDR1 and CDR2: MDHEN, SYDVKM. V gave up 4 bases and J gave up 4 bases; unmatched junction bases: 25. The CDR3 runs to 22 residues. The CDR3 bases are TGTGCCAGCAGTTCAAACGGTGGCAGGGGGCAAGGAAAGGGACTAGCGGGAGAGACCCAGTACTTC. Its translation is CASSSNGGRGQGKGLAGETQYF.

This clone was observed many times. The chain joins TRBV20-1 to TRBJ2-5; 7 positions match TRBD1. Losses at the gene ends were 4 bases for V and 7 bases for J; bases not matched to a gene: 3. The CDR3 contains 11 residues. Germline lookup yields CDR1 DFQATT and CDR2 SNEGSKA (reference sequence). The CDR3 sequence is CSATGQRTQYF. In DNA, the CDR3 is TGCAGTGCTACGGGACAGCGGACCCAGTACTTC.

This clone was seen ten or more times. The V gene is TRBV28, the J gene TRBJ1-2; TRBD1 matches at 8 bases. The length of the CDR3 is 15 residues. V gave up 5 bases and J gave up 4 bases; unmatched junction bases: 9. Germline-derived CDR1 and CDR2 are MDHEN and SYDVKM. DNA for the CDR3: TGTGCCAGCAGTAACGAACTCAGGGGGCTCTATGGCTACACCTTC. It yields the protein CASSNELRGLYGYTF.

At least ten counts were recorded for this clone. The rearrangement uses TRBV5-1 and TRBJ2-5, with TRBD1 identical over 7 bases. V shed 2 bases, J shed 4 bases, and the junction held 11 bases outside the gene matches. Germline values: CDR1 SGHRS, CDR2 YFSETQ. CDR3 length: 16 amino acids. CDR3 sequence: CASSFSRQGEGETQYF. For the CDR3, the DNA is TGCGCCAGCAGCTTCTCTCGACAGGGAGAAGGAGAGACCCAGTACTTC. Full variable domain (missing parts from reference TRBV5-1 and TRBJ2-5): KAGVTQTPRYLIKTRGQQVTLSCSPISGHRSVSWYQQTPGQGLQFLFEYFSETQRNKGNFPGRFSGRQFSNSRSEMNVSTLELGDSALYLCASSFSRQGEGETQYFGPGTRLLVL.

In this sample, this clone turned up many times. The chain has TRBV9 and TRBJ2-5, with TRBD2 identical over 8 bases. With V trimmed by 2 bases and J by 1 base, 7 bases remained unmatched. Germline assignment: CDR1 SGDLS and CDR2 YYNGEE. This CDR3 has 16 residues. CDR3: CASSVASSGAQETQYF. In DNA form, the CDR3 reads TGTGCCAGCAGCGTGGCTAGTAGCGGGGCCCAAGAGACCCAGTACTTC. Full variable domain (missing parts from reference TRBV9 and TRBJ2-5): DSGVTQTPKHLITATGQRVTLRCSPRSGDLSVYWYQQSLDQGLQFLIQYYNGEERAKGNILERFSAQQFPDLHSELNLSSLELGDSALYFCASSVASSGAQETQYFGPGTRLLVL.

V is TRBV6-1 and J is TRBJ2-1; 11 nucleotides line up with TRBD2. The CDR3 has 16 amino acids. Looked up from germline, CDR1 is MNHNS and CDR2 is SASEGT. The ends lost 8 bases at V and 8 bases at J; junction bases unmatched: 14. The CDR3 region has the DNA TGTGCCAGCGGTCCTTTTAGCGGGGGGGCCCTCTATGAGCAGTTCTTC. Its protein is CASGPFSGGALYEQFF.

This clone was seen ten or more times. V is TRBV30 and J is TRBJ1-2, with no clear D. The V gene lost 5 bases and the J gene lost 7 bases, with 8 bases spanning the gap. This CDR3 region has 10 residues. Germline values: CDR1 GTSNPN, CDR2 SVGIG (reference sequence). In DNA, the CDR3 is TGTGCCTGGGAGACGACTGGCTACACCTTC. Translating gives CAWETTGYTF.

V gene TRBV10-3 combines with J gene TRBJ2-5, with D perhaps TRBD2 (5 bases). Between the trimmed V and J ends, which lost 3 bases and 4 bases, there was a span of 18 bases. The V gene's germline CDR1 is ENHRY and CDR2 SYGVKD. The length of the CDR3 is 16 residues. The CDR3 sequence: CAISDLLVVVGETQYF. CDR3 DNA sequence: TGTGCCATCAGTGACCTACTAGTGGTAGTAGGAGAGACCCAGTACTTC.